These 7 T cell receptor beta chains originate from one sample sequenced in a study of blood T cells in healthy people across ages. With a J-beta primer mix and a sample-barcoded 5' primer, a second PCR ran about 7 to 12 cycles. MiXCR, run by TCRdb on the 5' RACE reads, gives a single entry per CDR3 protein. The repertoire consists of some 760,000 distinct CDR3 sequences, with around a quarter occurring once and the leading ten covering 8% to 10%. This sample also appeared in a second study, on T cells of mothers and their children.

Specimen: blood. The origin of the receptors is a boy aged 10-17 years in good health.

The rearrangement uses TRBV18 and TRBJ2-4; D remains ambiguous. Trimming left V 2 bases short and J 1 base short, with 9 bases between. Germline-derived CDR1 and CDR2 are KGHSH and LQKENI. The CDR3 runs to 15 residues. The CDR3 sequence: CASSPRFEAKNIQYF. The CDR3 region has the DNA TGTGCCAGCTCACCAAGGTTCGAGGCCAAAAACATTCAGTACTTC.

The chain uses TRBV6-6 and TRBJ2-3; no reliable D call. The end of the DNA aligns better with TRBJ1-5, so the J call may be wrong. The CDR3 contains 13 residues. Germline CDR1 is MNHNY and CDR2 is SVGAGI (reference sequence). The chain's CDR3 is CASSYSTAGTQHF. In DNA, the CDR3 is TGTGCCAGCAGTTACTCGACGGCCGGTACGCAGCATTTT.

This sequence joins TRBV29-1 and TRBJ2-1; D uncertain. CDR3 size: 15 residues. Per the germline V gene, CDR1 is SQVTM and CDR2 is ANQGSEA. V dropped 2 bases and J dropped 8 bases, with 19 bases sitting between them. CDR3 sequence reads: CSVEPPSPISHEQFF. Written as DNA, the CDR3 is TGCAGCGTTGAACCCCCTAGTCCCATTAGTCATGAGCAGTTCTTC.

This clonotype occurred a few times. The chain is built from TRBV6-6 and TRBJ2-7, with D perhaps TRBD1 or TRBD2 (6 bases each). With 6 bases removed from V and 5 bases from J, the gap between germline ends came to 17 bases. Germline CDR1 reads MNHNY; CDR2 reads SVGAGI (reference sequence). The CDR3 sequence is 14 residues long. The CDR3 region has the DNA TGTGCCAGCAGCCCTGAGGGGGGCGTCCACGAGCAGTACTTC. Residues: CASSPEGGVHEQYF.

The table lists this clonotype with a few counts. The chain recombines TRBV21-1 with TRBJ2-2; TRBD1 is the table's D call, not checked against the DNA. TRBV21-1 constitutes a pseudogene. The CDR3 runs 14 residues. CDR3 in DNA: TGTGCCAGCAGCACGGGACCTAACACCGGGGAGCTGTTTTTT. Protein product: CASSTGPNTGELFF.

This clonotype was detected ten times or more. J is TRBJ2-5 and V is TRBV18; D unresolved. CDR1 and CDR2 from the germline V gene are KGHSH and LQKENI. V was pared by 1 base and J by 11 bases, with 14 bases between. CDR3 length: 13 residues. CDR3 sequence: CASSPQMMREQYF. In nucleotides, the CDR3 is TGTGCCAGCTCACCACAGATGATGCGTGAGCAGTACTTC. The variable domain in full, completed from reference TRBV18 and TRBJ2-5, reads NAGVMQNPRHLVRRRGQEARLRCSPMKGHSHVYWYRQLPEEGLKFMVYLQKENIIDESGMPKERFSAEFPKEGPSILRIQQVVRGDSAAYFCASSPQMMREQYFGPGTRLLVL.

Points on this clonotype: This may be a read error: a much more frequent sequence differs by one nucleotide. CDR3 residues: CASSQESQGVCGYTF. DNA of the CDR3: TGCGCCAGCAGCCAAGAGAGCCAGGGGGTCTGTGGCTACACCTTC. The V gene is TRBV4-3, the J gene TRBJ1-2; 7 bases map to TRBD1. Trimming removed 0 bases from V and 7 bases from J; junction bases left unmatched: 8. The CDR3 covers 15 residues. Per the germline V gene, CDR1 is LGHNA and CDR2 is YSLEER.